The entry below describes one TCR beta chain. Its target is unknown. CDR1 SGHRS and CDR2 YFSETQ come from the germline V gene. This CDR3 region has 14 residues. The junction had 4 bases not matched to a gene; V was cut back by 6 bases and J by 4 bases. This sample is part of a study of cytomegalovirus exposure and HLA in healthy donors. PCR employed 60 Vbeta and 13 Jbeta primers. Sequenced by immunoSEQ multiplex PCR; TCRdb stores in-frame clones only, minus some. This sample has approximately 130,000 clones, with around three quarters found just once. Study-level results: It was shown in a later analysis that HLA-associated TCR beta chains were more clonally expanded than other, equally common chains. Productive status was seen about 90% or about 30% of the time for most TCR beta V segments in an earlier analysis.

The chain recombines TRBV5-1 with TRBJ2-1; TRBD1 aligns across 10 bases. This clonotype was sampled from a man aged 30 to 39 in good health and CMV-seronegative. The sample comprised PBMCs. The DNA for the CDR3 is TGCGCCAGCACCCGGACAGGGGGATACAATGAGCAGTTCTTC. It codes for CASTRTGGYNEQFF.